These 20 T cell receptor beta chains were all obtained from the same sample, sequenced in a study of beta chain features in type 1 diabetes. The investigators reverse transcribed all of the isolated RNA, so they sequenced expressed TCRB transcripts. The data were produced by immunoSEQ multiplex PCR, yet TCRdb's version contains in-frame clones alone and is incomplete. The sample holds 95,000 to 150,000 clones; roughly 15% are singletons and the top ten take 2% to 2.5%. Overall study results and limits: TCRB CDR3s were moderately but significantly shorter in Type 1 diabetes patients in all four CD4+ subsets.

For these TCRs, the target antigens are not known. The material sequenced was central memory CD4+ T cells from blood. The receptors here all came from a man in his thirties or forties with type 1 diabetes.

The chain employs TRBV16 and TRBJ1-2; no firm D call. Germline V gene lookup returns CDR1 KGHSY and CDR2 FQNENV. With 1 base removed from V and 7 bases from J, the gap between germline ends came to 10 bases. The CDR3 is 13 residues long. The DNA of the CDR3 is TGTGCCAGCAGCCAATGGCGGCAGTCTGGCTACACCTTC. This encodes CASSQWRQSGYTF. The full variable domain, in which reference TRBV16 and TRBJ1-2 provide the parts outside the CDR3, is GEEVAQTPKHLVRGEGQKAKLYCAPIKGHSYVFWYQQVLKNEFKFLISFQNENVFDETGMPKERFSAKCLPNSPCSLEIQATKLEDSAVYFCASSQWRQSGYTFGSGTRLTVV.

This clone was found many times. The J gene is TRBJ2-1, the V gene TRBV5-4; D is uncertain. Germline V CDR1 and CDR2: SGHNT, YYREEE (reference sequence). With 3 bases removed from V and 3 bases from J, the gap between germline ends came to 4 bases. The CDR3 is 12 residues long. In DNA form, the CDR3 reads TGTGCCAGCAGCTACGACTACAATGAGCAGTTCTTC. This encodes CASSYDYNEQFF.

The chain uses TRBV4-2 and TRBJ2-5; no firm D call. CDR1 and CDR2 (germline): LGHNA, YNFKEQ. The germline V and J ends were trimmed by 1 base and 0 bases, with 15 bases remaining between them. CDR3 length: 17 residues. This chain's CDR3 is CASSQGENLGYQETQYF. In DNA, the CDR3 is TGTGCCAGCAGCCAAGGCGAGAATTTAGGGTACCAAGAGACCCAGTACTTC.

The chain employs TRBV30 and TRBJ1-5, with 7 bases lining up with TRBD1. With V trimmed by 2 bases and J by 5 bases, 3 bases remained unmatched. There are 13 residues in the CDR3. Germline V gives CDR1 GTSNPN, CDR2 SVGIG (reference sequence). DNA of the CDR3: TGTGCCTGGAGTACAGGGGACGATCAGCCCCAGCATTTT. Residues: CAWSTGDDQPQHF.

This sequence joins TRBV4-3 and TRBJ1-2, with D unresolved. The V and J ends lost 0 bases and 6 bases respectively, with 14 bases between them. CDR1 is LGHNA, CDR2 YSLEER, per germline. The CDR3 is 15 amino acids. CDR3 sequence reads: CASSQDRTGINGYTF. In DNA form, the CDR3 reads TGCGCCAGCAGCCAAGATCGGACGGGGATAAATGGCTACACCTTC.

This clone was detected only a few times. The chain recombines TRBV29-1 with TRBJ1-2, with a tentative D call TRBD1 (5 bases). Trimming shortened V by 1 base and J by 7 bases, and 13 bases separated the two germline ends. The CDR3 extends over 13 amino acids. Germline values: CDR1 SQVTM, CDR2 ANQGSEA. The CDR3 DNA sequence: TGCAGCGTTGAAGTTCTCGTGGGGACTGGCTACACCTTC. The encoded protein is CSVEVLVGTGYTF.

DNA for the CDR3: TGTGCCAGCAGCCCCAAAGTACGGTTGAACACTGAAGCTTTCTTT. Amino acids: CASSPKVRLNTEAFF. The V call is TRBV5-4, the J call TRBJ1-1; no reliable D call. The CDR3 contains 15 residues. Looked up from germline, CDR1 is SGHNT and CDR2 is YYREEE (reference sequence). V lost 4 bases and J 0 bases, leaving 13 bases between the germline ends. Looking up the rest from reference TRBV5-4 and TRBJ1-1 gives the full variable domain: ETGVTQSPTHLIKTRGQQVTLRCSSQSGHNTVSWYQQALGQGPQFIFQYYREEENGRGNFPPRFSGLQFPNYSSELNVNALELDDSALYLCASSPKVRLNTEAFFGQGTRLTVV.

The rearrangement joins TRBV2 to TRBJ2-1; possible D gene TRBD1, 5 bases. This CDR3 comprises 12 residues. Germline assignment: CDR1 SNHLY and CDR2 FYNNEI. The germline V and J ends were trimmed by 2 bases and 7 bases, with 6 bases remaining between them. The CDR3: CASSESGNEQFF. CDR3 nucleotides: TGTGCCAGCAGTGAATCAGGGAATGAGCAGTTCTTC.

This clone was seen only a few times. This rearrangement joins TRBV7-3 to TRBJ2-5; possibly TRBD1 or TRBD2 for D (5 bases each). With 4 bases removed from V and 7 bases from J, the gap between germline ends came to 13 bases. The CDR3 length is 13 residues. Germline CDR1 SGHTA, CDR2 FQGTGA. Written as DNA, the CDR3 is TGTGCCAGCAGCTCCCGGGACCAGTCGACCCAGTACTTC. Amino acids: CASSSRDQSTQYF.

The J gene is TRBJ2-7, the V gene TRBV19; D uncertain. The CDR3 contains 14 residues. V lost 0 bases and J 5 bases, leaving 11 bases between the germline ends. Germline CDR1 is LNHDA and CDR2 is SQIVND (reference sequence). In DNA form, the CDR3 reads TGTGCCAGTAGTATAGATGCGATTTGGAACGAGCAGTACTTC. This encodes CASSIDAIWNEQYF.

The CDR3 sequence: CASSLGLGSAKNIQYF. The CDR3, as DNA: TGTGCCAGCAGTTTAGGACTGGGGTCGGCCAAAAACATTCAGTACTTC. The gene calls are TRBV28 and TRBJ2-4, with D possibly matching TRBD2 (5 bases). CDR3 size: 16 residues. Germline V lookup: CDR1 MDHEN, CDR2 SYDVKM. Trimming stripped 2 bases from V and 1 base from J, with 12 bases between.

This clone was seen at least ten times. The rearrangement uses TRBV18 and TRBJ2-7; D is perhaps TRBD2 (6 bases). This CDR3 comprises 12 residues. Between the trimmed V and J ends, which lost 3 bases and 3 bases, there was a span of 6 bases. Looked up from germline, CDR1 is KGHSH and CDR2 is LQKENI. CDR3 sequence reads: CASSPGGYEQYF. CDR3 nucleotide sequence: TGTGCCAGCTCACCGGGAGGCTACGAGCAGTACTTC. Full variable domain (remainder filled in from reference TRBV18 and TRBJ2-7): NAGVMQNPRHLVRRRGQEARLRCSPMKGHSHVYWYRQLPEEGLKFMVYLQKENIIDESGMPKERFSAEFPKEGPSILRIQQVVRGDSAAYFCASSPGGYEQYFGPGTRLTVT.

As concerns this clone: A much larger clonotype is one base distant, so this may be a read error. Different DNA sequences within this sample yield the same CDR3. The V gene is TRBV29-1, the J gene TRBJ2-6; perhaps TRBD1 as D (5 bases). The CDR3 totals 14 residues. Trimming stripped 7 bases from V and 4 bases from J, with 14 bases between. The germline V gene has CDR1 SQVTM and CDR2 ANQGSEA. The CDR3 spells CSASGKAGANVLTF. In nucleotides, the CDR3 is TGCAGCGCTTCAGGGAAGGCGGGGGCCAACGTCCTGACTTTC. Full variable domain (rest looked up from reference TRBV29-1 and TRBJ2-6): SAVISQKPSRDICQRGTSLTIQCQVDSQVTMMFWYRQQPGQSLTLIATANQGSEATYESGFVIDKFPISRPNLTFSTLTVSNMSPEDSSIYLCSASGKAGANVLTFGAGSRLTVL.

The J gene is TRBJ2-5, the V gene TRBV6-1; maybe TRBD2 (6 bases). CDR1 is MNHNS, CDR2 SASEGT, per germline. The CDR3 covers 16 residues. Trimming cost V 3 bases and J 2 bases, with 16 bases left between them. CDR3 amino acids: CASSEIPGLGQETQYF. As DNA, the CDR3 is TGTGCCAGCAGTGAGATACCGGGACTCGGGCAAGAGACCCAGTACTTC.

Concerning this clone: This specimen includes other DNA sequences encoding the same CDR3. CDR3 residues: CASSVGQAPEKLFF. CDR3 bases: TGTGCCAGCAGCGTAGGACAGGCCCCTGAAAAACTGTTTTTT. V usage is TRBV9 and J usage is TRBJ1-4, with D maybe TRBD1 (6 bases). CDR1 and CDR2 from the germline V gene are SGDLS and YYNGEE. The CDR3 covers 14 residues. V lost 0 bases and J lost 7, with 10 bases in between.

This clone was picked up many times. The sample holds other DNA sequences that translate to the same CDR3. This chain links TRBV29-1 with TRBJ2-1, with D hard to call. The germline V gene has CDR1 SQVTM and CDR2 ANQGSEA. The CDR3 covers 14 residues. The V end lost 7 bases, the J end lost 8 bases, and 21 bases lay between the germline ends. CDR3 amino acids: CSAWSRQLIDEQFF. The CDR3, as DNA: TGCAGCGCGTGGTCGCGTCAGCTTATCGATGAGCAGTTCTTC.

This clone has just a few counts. The chain's CDR3 is CASSEYVVDGYTF. The DNA of the CDR3 is TGTGCCAGCAGTGAATATGTGGTGGATGGCTACACCTTC. This sequence joins TRBV25-1 and TRBJ1-2; D unclear. Germline CDR1 is MGHDK and CDR2 is SYGVNS. The CDR3 sequence is 13 residues long. Deletions cut 0 bases from V and 6 bases from J, with 8 bases between.

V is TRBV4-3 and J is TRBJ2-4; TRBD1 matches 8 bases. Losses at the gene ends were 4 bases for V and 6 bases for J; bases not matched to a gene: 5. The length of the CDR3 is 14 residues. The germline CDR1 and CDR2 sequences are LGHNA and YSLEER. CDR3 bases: TGCGCCAGCAGCCCCGGGACAGGCCTAAACATTCAGTACTTC. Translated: CASSPGTGLNIQYF.

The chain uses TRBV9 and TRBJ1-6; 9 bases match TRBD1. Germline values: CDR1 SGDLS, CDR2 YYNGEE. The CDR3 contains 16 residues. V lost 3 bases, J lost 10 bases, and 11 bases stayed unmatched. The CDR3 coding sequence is TGTGCCAGCAGCGCCGAGTACAGGGGGCTGGAATCACCCCTCCACTTT. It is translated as CASSAEYRGLESPLHF. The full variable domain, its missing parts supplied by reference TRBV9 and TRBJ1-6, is DSGVTQTPKHLITATGQRVTLRCSPRSGDLSVYWYQQSLDQGLQFLIQYYNGEERAKGNILERFSAQQFPDLHSELNLSSLELGDSALYFCASSAEYRGLESPLHFGNGTRLTVT.

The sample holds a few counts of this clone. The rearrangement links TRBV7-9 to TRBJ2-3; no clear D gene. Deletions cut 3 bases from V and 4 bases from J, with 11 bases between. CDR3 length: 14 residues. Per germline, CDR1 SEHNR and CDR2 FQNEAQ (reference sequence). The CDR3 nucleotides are TGTGCCAGCAGCTTCTCGGACGTGGCAGATACGCAGTATTTT. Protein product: CASSFSDVADTQYF.